This TCR beta chain was found in a study of naive and memory T cell subsets. In this sample, this clonotype turned up many times. Its target is unknown. The germline V gene has CDR1 LGHNT and CDR2 FRNRAP. Between the trimmed V and J ends, which lost 0 bases and 1 base, there was a span of 8 bases. CDR3 length equals 15 residues. The beta constant-region primer was an equimolar mix of two oligonucleotides covering TRBC1 and TRBC2. Four rounds of PCR amplified the ligated cDNA using nested alpha and beta constant-region primers plus SP2. TCRdb re-analysed the UMI-ligation and nested PCR reads in MiXCR, keeping a single row per CDR3 protein. The table shows roughly 99,000 distinct CDR3 sequences, with around 10% occurring only once. Findings and caveats of the study: In naive cells, over 95% of TCR sequences were seen only once. Clonotypes are single alpha or beta chains, not paired receptors. Especially in CD8 cells, naive repertoires contained a few larger clonotypes, possibly CD45RA-re-expressing memory cells.

The chain employs TRBV12-5 and TRBJ2-3; D may be TRBD1 or TRBD2 (6 bases each). The source of this sequence is a human donor in good health. Sequencing was carried out using naive CD4+ T cells from blood. Written as DNA, the CDR3 is TGTGCTAGTGGTTTGGTAGGGGGGCGCACAGATACGCAGTATTTT. Its protein is CASGLVGGRTDTQYF.